This T cell receptor beta chain was observed in a study of T-cell reconstitution after alpha-beta-depleted transplantation in children. It was with unique molecular identifiers that the TCRbeta library was prepared. TCRdb ran MiXCR on the PCR reads and lists one entry per CDR3 protein. The table records roughly 310,000 distinct CDR3 sequences, around 20% of them present only once. The V and J ends lost 0 bases and 0 bases respectively, with 9 bases between them. The CDR3 spans 16 residues. On this clonotype itself: Antigen unknown.

Notes on the study in general: One year after transplant, T-cell counts and diversity came mostly from newly produced T cells. Reports say that about two months after transplant, the alpha-beta T cells came out of several hundred graft clones that had expanded. At day 60, the high TCRbeta diversity found in some patients originated from recipient T cells and thymic progenitors that had survived.

The clonotype originates from a male patient aged 10-17 years who had a stem cell transplant for acute lymphoblastic leukemia, so the T cells may come from the graft donor. Sequencing used PBMCs, mostly from graft donor cells, obtained 180 days after TCRalphabeta/CD19-depleted stem cell transplant. The rearrangement uses TRBV12-3 or TRBV12-4 and TRBJ1-5; the D is unclear. The CDR3 spells CASSLAGRYSNQPQHF. CDR3 sequence (DNA): TGTGCCAGCAGTTTAGCGGGCCGCTATAGCAATCAGCCCCAGCATTTT.